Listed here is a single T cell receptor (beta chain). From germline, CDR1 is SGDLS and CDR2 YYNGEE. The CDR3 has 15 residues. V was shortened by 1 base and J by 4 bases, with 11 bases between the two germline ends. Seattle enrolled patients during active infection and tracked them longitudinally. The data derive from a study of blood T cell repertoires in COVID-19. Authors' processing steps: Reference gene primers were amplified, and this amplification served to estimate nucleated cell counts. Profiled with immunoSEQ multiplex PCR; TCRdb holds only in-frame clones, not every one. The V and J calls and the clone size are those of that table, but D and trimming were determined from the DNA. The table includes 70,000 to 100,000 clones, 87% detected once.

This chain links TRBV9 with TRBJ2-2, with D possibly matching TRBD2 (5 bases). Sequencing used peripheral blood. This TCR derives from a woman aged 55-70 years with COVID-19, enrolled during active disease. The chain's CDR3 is CASSVRGASTGELFF. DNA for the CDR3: TGTGCCAGCAGCGTACGGGGTGCGAGCACCGGGGAGCTGTTTTTT.